The entry that follows covers one TCR beta chain sequence. This receptor's antigen is unknown. Per-base quality was not reported, and no clone a single base away is much larger than it. The data derive from a study of tumor and adjacent non-tumor tissue in lung cancer (dated by TCRdb to the late 2010s). A note on the overall study: By cancer type, the cohort comprised approximately 12 adenocarcinoma patients, 2 squamous cell carcinoma patients and 1 small cell lung cancer patient. In total, sequencing yielded over 95 million productive TCRbeta reads, which works out to an average of about 4.2 million reads per sample. Among the 15 or so patients, ages ranged from roughly 30 to 76 years, around ten were men and 5 were women, and disease was TNM stage I to III. Some 30 paired specimens, one tumor and one normal lung sample per patient, were profiled by TCRbeta CDR3 sequencing. The study compared bulk TCRbeta repertoires from lung tumor tissue and matched distant non-tumor lung tissue of more than 12 lung cancer patients. Study-wide findings and limitations: Tumor tissue showed significantly greater TCR diversity (inverse Simpson) than normal lung tissue (roughly 430 vs 170, P = 0.0075, Mann-Whitney U test). Only about 15 patients were included in the cohort, and the need for larger samples and more detailed clinical data was noted by the authors. Because peripheral blood was not sequenced, blood TCRbeta repertoires in the lung cancer patients of the study were not examined. Neither the sequencing platform nor unique molecular identifiers are named or mentioned anywhere in the methods. TCR diversity was significantly higher in younger patients, and greater tumor TCR diversity was associated with shorter overall survival and shorter disease-free survival. The top 100 clones accounted for a significantly larger cumulative portion of the repertoire in normal lung than in tumor tissue.

RNA was isolated from bulk unsorted tissue, and RNA quality was assessed with a NanoDrop ND-1000 and an Agilent 2100. For the normal lung samples, distant non-tumor tissue was collected more than 3 cm away from the tumor edge. The donors were newly diagnosed lung cancer patients admitted for thoracic surgery in China from August to November 2014 who had not received prior chemotherapy. Anyone who had undergone radiotherapy or chemotherapy before, or who had another cancer at the same time, was left out of the study. Pieces of surgical tissue measuring 1-2 cm3 were kept in RNAlater solution and stored at -80 degrees C until use. Libraries were constructed by multiplex PCR. This sample was sequenced with an Illumina HiSeq 2500. Following protocols modified from ARM-PCR, the researchers constructed TCRbeta libraries through three rounds of nested PCR with primers (Table S4). Before sequencing, PCR products of 200-500 bp were cut from the gel and purified using the QIAquick gel extraction kit. From the authors' description of their analysis: Reads were cleaned with Trimmomatic, merged with FLASH into complete CDR3 sequences, and assigned to V(D)J germline segments with MiTCR. Clonal diversity was computed as the inverse Simpson's index with VDJtools. In-frame sequences lacking a premature stop codon were counted as productive reads. In-frame beta chains were kept once TCRdb had trimmed the public reads at Q25 with fastp and called clones with MiXCR. Rows are combined by CDR3 protein, so each entry shows the most common genes and DNA. The V and J calls were determined by TCRdb, not by the authors. This sample gives 60,000 to 70,000 distinct CDR3 sequences in total; approximately 73% of them show up just once. The ten top clones hold under 55% of the sample.

Reading the germline V gene (reference sequence) gives CDR1 MNHNY and CDR2 SVGAGI. Reading from cysteine to phenylalanine, the CDR3 counts 15 amino acids. Only CDR3 DNA is held: 45 bases, read in frame from base 1. The V and J genes are TRBV6-6 and TRBJ1-4; the D gene is perhaps TRBD1, from 5 matching bases. The sequence was obtained from a man between 60 and 75 years old with non-small cell lung cancer. Sequencing was performed on distant non-tumor lung tissue. The DNA is as follows: TGTACAAGCAGTAGAACCGGGACTGGGAATGAAAAACTGTTTTTT. The resulting protein is CTSSRTGTGNEKLFF.